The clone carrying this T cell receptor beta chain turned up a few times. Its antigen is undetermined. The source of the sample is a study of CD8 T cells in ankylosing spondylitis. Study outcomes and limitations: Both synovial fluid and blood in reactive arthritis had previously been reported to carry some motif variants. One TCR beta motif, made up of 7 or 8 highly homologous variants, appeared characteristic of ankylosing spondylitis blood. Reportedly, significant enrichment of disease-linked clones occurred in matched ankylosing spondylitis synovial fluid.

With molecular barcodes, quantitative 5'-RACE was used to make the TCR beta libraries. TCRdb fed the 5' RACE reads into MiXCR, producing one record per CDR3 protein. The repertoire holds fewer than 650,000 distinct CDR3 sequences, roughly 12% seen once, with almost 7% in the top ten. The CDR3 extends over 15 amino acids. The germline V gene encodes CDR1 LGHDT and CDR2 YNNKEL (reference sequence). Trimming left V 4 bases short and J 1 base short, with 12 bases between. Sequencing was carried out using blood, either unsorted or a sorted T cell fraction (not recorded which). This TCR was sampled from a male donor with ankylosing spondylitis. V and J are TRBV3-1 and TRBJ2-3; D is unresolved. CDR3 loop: CASSPRSGGTDTQYF. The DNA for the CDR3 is TGTGCCAGCAGCCCCCGGAGTGGAGGCACAGATACGCAGTATTTT.